One sample yielded the 9 T cell receptor beta chains listed below, sequenced in a study of blood T cell repertoires in COVID-19. Data came from immunoSEQ multiplex PCR; TCRdb stores just in-frame clones and leaves some out. The table records about 480,000 clones, 70% to 90% of them present only once. The sequencing input was peripheral blood. The receptors derive from a woman aged 45-60 years with COVID-19, enrolled during active disease.

The chain links TRBV5-1 to TRBJ2-2, with 7 nucleotides matching TRBD1. The trim removed 4 bases at V and 10 bases at J, leaving 7 bases unmatched. This CDR3 is 13 amino acids long. In germline, CDR1 is SGHRS, CDR2 YFSETQ. CDR3 nucleotide sequence: TGCGCCAGCAGCGCCGACAGGGTTGAGGAGCTGTTTTTT. Its translation: CASSADRVEELFF.

V gene TRBV4-1 combines with J gene TRBJ2-2, with D possibly TRBD1 on 5 matching bases. The germline V gene encodes CDR1 MGHRA and CDR2 YSYEKL. The germline V and J ends were trimmed by 2 bases and 4 bases, with 17 bases remaining between them. The CDR3 sequence is 17 residues long. CDR3 amino acids: CASSQSDIMRSTGELFF. CDR3 in DNA: TGCGCCAGCAGCCAATCGGACATAATGCGGAGCACCGGGGAGCTGTTTTTT.

The chain joins TRBV6-2 or TRBV6-3 to TRBJ2-3; a possible D gene is TRBD1 (8 bases). V was clipped by 6 bases and J by 4 bases, with 14 bases between them. CDR1 is MNHEY and CDR2 is SVGEGT in the germline V gene. The CDR3 has 14 residues. Here the CDR3 reads CASSWTGRADTQYF. The CDR3 bases are TGTGCCAGCAGCTGGACAGGGAGGGCAGATACGCAGTATTTT.

V gene TRBV6-6 combines with J gene TRBJ1-5, with D possibly TRBD1 on 5 matching bases. V was cut by 2 bases and J by 5 bases, with 7 bases left in between. The V gene's germline CDR1 is MNHNY and CDR2 SVGAGI (reference sequence). The CDR3 length is 13 residues. The CDR3 reads CASSYKGDQPQHF. The DNA of the CDR3 is TGTGCCAGCAGTTACAAAGGGGATCAGCCCCAGCATTTT.

This chain uses TRBV5-4 with TRBJ1-2; 9 nucleotides line up with TRBD1. V trimming: 3 bases; J trimming: 3 bases; junction bases outside the gene matches: 6. This CDR3 is 15 amino acids long. Germline lookup yields CDR1 SGHNT and CDR2 YYREEE (reference sequence). CDR3 in DNA: TGTGCCAGCAGCTCACCAAGGACAGGGGACTATGGCTACACCTTC. This encodes CASSSPRTGDYGYTF.

The chain has TRBV12-3 or TRBV12-4 and TRBJ1-3; D remains unclear. The CDR3 covers 13 residues. Trimming took 10 bases from V and 4 from J, leaving 14 bases between them. CDR3 loop: CANLAGIGNTIYF. The CDR3 DNA follows: TGTGCCAACCTAGCGGGGATAGGAAACACCATATATTTT.

This clone was seen a few times. J is TRBJ1-1 and V is TRBV6-2 or TRBV6-3; D is unresolved. In germline, CDR1 is MNHEY, CDR2 SVGEGT. V was cut by 3 bases and J by 5 bases, with 13 bases left in between. CDR3 length equals 14 residues. The CDR3 here is CASSYLLWRTEAFF. Here the CDR3 DNA reads TGTGCCAGCAGTTATTTGTTGTGGAGAACTGAAGCTTTCTTT.

The genes are TRBV7-6 and TRBJ1-2; perhaps TRBD1 as D (5 bases). Germline loops: CDR1 SGHVS, CDR2 FNYEAQ. V lost 2 bases to trimming and J lost 6 bases, with 13 bases between them. This CDR3 comprises 14 residues. The CDR3 reads CASSLSGGLDGYTF. CDR3 coding DNA: TGTGCCAGCAGCTTAAGTGGGGGACTCGATGGCTACACCTTC.

The chain joins TRBV9 to TRBJ1-1, with D unclear. The germline V and J ends were trimmed by 3 bases and 3 bases, with 12 bases remaining between them. CDR1 is SGDLS and CDR2 is YYNGEE in the germline V gene. The CDR3 is made up of 14 amino acids. CDR3 residues: CASSAGGRDTEAFF. The CDR3 bases are TGTGCCAGCAGCGCAGGAGGACGGGACACTGAAGCTTTCTTT.